The present entry profiles one T cell receptor beta chain with its context. This sample was included in a study of control samples from healthy donors and cancer patients. The CDR3 extends over 15 amino acids. CDR1 is SEHNR, CDR2 FQNEAQ, per germline (reference sequence). The V end lost 2 bases, the J end lost 6 bases, and 17 bases lay between the germline ends. The protocol was immunoSEQ multiplex PCR, while the TCRdb copy is restricted to in-frame clones and leaves out a portion. The sample lists tens of thousands of clones, around 84% occurring once. The gene calls are TRBV7-9 and TRBJ2-7, with TRBD2 as a possible D gene (5 bases). What was sequenced was PBMCs. This receptor was taken from a man between 65 and 85 years old with lung cancer. CDR3 sequence reads: CASSLMNRGFSEQYF. The CDR3 DNA is TGTGCCAGCAGCTTAATGAATCGGGGTTTCTCCGAGCAGTACTTC.